A single sample is the source of the 5 T cell receptor beta chains below, sequenced in a study of technical replicates of blood from a handful of donors. Profiled with immunoSEQ multiplex PCR; TCRdb holds only in-frame clones, not every one. The repertoire consists of tens of thousands of clones, with just over 95% occurring once and the leading ten covering 0.2%. Sequencing was done on a sample of T cells isolated from PBMCs. The source of these receptors is a human donor in good health.

V gene TRBV6-5 combines with J gene TRBJ1-2; TRBD1 might be the D (6 bases). CDR1 MNHEY and CDR2 SVGAGI come from the germline V gene. The ends were cut back, 6 bases at V and 6 bases at J, with 11 bases in the middle. The CDR3 totals 12 residues. The CDR3, as DNA: TGTGCCAGCAGCCTTACAGGGCATGGCTACACCTTC. This translates into CASSLTGHGYTF.

V is TRBV5-5 and J is TRBJ1-1; no clear D gene. This CDR3 region has 11 residues. Germline V gene lookup returns CDR1 SGHKS and CDR2 YYEKEE (reference sequence). The V gene lost 5 bases and the J gene lost 2 bases, with 4 bases spanning the gap. The CDR3 is CASSINTEAFF. CDR3 DNA: TGTGCCAGCAGTATTAACACTGAAGCTTTCTTT.

The CDR3 loop reads CASSPLAGPHHLEQFF. The CDR3 bases are TGTGCCAGTAGCCCATTAGCGGGACCCCACCACCTTGAGCAGTTCTTC. This chain connects TRBV19 to TRBJ2-1, with TRBD2 matching 8 bases. The CDR3 sequence is 16 residues long. V shed 6 bases and J 9 bases; nucleotides not matched to a gene: 16. Germline CDR1 is LNHDA and CDR2 is SQIVND (reference sequence). The full variable domain, in which reference TRBV19 and TRBJ2-1 provide the parts outside the CDR3, is DGGITQSPKYLFRKEGQNVTLSCEQNLNHDAMYWYRQDPGQGLRLIYYSQIVNDFQKGDIAEGYSVSREKKESFPLTVTSAQKNPTAFYLCASSPLAGPHHLEQFFGPGTRLTVL.

This chain links TRBV27 with TRBJ2-5, with D possibly being TRBD2 (5 bases). The V gene's germline CDR1 is MNHEY and CDR2 SMNVEV (reference sequence). This CDR3 has 17 residues. The V gene lost 5 bases and the J gene lost 5 bases, with 24 bases spanning the gap. CDR3 coding DNA: TGTGCCAGCAGTCCATCTAGTGCGGGTATCGGTTGGGAGACCCAGTACTTC. Amino acid sequence: CASSPSSAGIGWETQYF.

This chain joins TRBV5-1 and TRBJ2-5, with 9 bases fitting TRBD1. Germline V gene data show CDR1 as SGHRS and CDR2 as YFSETQ. V lost 4 bases, J lost 9 bases, and 13 bases stayed unmatched. CDR3 length equals 15 residues. In nucleotides, the CDR3 is TGCGCCAGCAGCACCCGACCGGGGACAGGGAAAGCCCAGTACTTC. It specifies CASSTRPGTGKAQYF.